Listed below are T cell receptor beta chains from one sample, sequenced in a study of blood T cell repertoires in COVID-19. Assay used: immunoSEQ multiplex PCR; TCRdb lists only in-frame clones, some missing. Here the sample spans about 140,000 clones, 75% to 80% being singletons. Material: peripheral blood. These receptors all stem from a woman aged 50 to 60 with active or convalescent COVID-19. CDR3s include the opening cysteine and the closing phenylalanine or tryptophan. D genes are given only for firm matches. Size values are once, few and many counts, or a class for expanded clones, and some rows have none.

j_call clone_size v_call d_call cdr3_aa cdr3_nt
TRBJ2-5 . TRBV19 TRBD1 CASGTRDRGLQETQYF TGTGCCAGTGGGACCAGGGACAGGGGACTCCAAGAGACCCAGTACTTC
TRBJ2-7 . TRBV7-2 . CASSWDGGFYEQYF TGTGCCAGCAGCTGGGATGGGGGCTTCTACGAGCAGTACTTC
TRBJ2-3 . TRBV5-1 . CASLFGGGDTDTQYF TGCGCCAGCTTGTTCGGTGGCGGGGACACAGATACGCAGTATTTT
TRBJ1-3 . TRBV30 . CAWSVTGSGNTIYF TGTGCCTGGAGTGTCACGGGCTCTGGAAACACCATATATTTT
TRBJ2-1 . TRBV30 TRBD2 CAWSVPSGVYNEQFF TGTGCCTGGAGTGTACCTAGCGGGGTCTACAATGAGCAGTTCTTC
TRBJ2-6 . TRBV5-6 . CASSWTLGGSGANVLTF TGTGCCAGCAGCTGGACCCTAGGGGGCTCTGGGGCCAACGTCCTGACTTTC
TRBJ2-3 . TRBV29-1 TRBD2 CSVWGLAESDTQYF TGCAGCGTTTGGGGACTAGCGGAGTCAGATACGCAGTATTTT
TRBJ1-5 . TRBV24-1 TRBD1 CATSDHSRDRASNQPQHF TGTGCCACCAGTGATCACTCCCGGGACAGGGCCTCCAATCAGCCCCAGCATTTT
TRBJ2-1 . TRBV6-4 TRBD2 CASNLAGGSYNEQFF TGTGCCAGCAATTTAGCGGGGGGCTCCTACAATGAGCAGTTCTTC
TRBJ2-2 . TRBV25-1 . CASSEFGDTGELFF TGTGCCAGCAGTGAATTCGGTGACACCGGGGAGCTGTTTTTT
TRBJ1-1 . TRBV5-6 TRBD1 CASSYDRGHSTEAFF TGTGCCAGCAGCTACGACAGGGGGCACTCGACTGAAGCTTTCTTT
TRBJ2-1 . TRBV6-2/TRBV6-3 TRBD2 CASSYSAGGLAGSEQFF TGTGCCAGCAGTTACTCCGCAGGGGGACTAGCGGGGAGCGAGCAGTTCTTC
TRBJ1-3 . TRBV18 TRBD1 CASSPPGTGLSSGNTIYF TGTGCCAGCTCACCACCAGGGACAGGGCTTTCCTCTGGAAACACCATATATTTT
TRBJ1-5 . TRBV18 TRBD1 CASSHQGASQPQHF TGTGCCAGCTCACATCAGGGGGCGAGTCAGCCCCAGCATTTT
TRBJ2-7 once TRBV2 . CASSPTLQGYEQYF TGTGCCAGCAGTCCTACGCTTCAGGGATACGAGCAGTACTTC
TRBJ2-7 . TRBV5-1 . CASSLALGADYEQYF TGCGCCAGCAGCTTGGCCTTGGGGGCGGACTACGAGCAGTACTTC